The 27 T cell receptor beta chains given below trace back to one sample, sequenced in a study of shared clonotypes between healthy human individuals. Produced via immunoSEQ multiplex PCR; TCRdb's table is partial and in-frame only. The table lists about 2.4 million clones, 85% to 95% of them singletons, with 0.11% to 0.15% in the top ten. The sequencing sample was made of naive CD4+ T cells sorted from blood. The subset denotes: CD45RA+ positively selected. These TCRs come from a man between 18 and 35 years old in good health.

The CDR3 sequence: CASREGAGAEAFF. The CDR3 DNA sequence: TGTGCCAGCAGGGAAGGGGCGGGCGCTGAAGCTTTCTTT. This chain uses TRBV11-2 with TRBJ1-1, with D perhaps TRBD1 (5 bases). Trimming stripped 6 bases from V and 6 bases from J, with 14 bases between. The length of the CDR3 is 13 residues. Germline CDR1 reads SGHAT; CDR2 reads FQNNGV.

The rearrangement joins TRBV7-8 to TRBJ2-3; D remains unclear. This CDR3 has 13 amino acids. The V gene's germline CDR1 is SGHVS and CDR2 FQNEAQ. Between the trimmed V and J ends, which lost 4 bases and 3 bases, there was a span of 8 bases. Here the CDR3 reads CASSYSGTDTQYF. Written as DNA, the CDR3 is TGTGCCAGCAGCTACAGTGGGACAGATACGCAGTATTTT.

The rearrangement uses TRBV6-6 and TRBJ2-7, with 11 nucleotides matching TRBD1. The germline V gene encodes CDR1 MNHNY and CDR2 SVGAGI (reference sequence). The CDR3 has 16 residues. Unmatched junction bases numbered 7, after V lost 6 bases and J lost 0 bases. CDR3 protein: CASSLSGQGGSYEQYF. In DNA form, the CDR3 reads TGTGCCAGCAGCCTATCGGGACAGGGGGGCTCCTACGAGCAGTACTTC.

J is TRBJ2-3 and V is TRBV7-2, with D possibly matching TRBD1 (5 bases). Trimming left V 5 bases short and J 4 bases short, with 16 bases between. Looked up from germline, CDR1 is SGHTA and CDR2 is FQGNSA. The CDR3 is made up of 15 amino acids. The chain's CDR3 is CASSPDSLRPDTQYF. CDR3 DNA: TGTGCCAGCAGCCCAGACAGTCTTCGCCCAGATACGCAGTATTTT. Full variable domain (rest looked up from reference TRBV7-2 and TRBJ2-3): GAGVSQSPSNKVTEKGKDVELRCDPISGHTALYWYRQSLGQGLEFLIYFQGNSAPDKSGLPSDRFSAERTGGSVSTLTIQRTQQEDSAVYLCASSPDSLRPDTQYFGPGTRLTVL.

The chain employs TRBV9 and TRBJ2-2; D is perhaps TRBD2 (5 bases). V lost 2 bases to trimming and J lost 10 bases, with 15 bases between them. This CDR3 spans 14 amino acids. Germline values: CDR1 SGDLS, CDR2 YYNGEE. The DNA for the CDR3 is TGTGCCAGCAGCGTGGCGGACTCCTTTCCGGAGCTGTTTTTT. Its protein product is CASSVADSFPELFF. The full variable domain, with the rest looked up from reference TRBV9 and TRBJ2-2, is DSGVTQTPKHLITATGQRVTLRCSPRSGDLSVYWYQQSLDQGLQFLIQYYNGEERAKGNILERFSAQQFPDLHSELNLSSLELGDSALYFCASSVADSFPELFFGEGSRLTVL.

The rearrangement joins TRBV5-8 to TRBJ1-1, with 10 positions matching TRBD1. Germline V lookup: CDR1 SGHTS, CDR2 YDEGEE. This CDR3 is 15 amino acids long. Unmatched junction bases numbered 7, after V lost 3 bases and J lost 5 bases. The CDR3 sequence: CASSYWDRGGTEAFF. The CDR3 coding sequence is TGTGCCAGCAGCTACTGGGACAGGGGAGGTACTGAAGCTTTCTTT.

The chain uses TRBV6-5 and TRBJ2-7; D tentatively fits TRBD1 or TRBD2 (6 bases each). CDR3 size: 15 residues. Per germline, CDR1 MNHEY and CDR2 SVGAGI. V gave up 4 bases and J gave up 0 bases, with 13 bases separating them. This chain's CDR3 is CASSSGRQASYEQYF. The CDR3 DNA sequence: TGTGCCAGCAGTTCCGGGAGACAGGCCTCCTACGAGCAGTACTTC.

The chain couples TRBV11-3 to TRBJ1-4; D ambiguous. CDR1 is SGHNT, CDR2 YENEEA, per germline. The CDR3 contains 16 residues. Deletions cut 5 bases from V and 8 bases from J, with 21 bases between. Here the CDR3 reads CASSTMLPGQAEKLFF. Written as DNA, the CDR3 is TGTGCCAGCAGCACAATGCTGCCAGGTCAGGCAGAAAAACTGTTTTTT.

The V and J genes are TRBV27 and TRBJ1-5; TRBD1 is a possible D gene (5 bases). CDR1 MNHEY and CDR2 SMNVEV come from the germline V gene (reference sequence). V was shortened by 3 bases and J by 0 bases, with 9 bases between the two germline ends. The CDR3 consists of 15 residues. The CDR3 loop reads CASSFDGTSNQPQHF. The CDR3 DNA sequence: TGTGCCAGCAGTTTCGACGGGACTAGCAATCAGCCCCAGCATTTT.

The chain uses TRBV30 and TRBJ1-2; weak D call: TRBD1 (5 bases). CDR3 length equals 13 residues. CDR1 is GTSNPN and CDR2 is SVGIG in the germline V gene (reference sequence). V lost 0 bases and J 5 bases, leaving 10 bases between the germline ends. CDR3: CAWSVLGEYGYTF. CDR3 DNA sequence: TGTGCCTGGAGTGTACTAGGGGAGTATGGCTACACCTTC.

The genes are TRBV7-9 and TRBJ2-2, with D unresolved. V dropped 2 bases and J dropped 0 bases, with 13 bases sitting between them. The V gene's germline CDR1 is SEHNR and CDR2 FQNEAQ (reference sequence). CDR3 size: 17 residues. The DNA of the CDR3 is TGTGCCAGCAGCTTATCATCAGCCCGTGCGAACACCGGGGAGCTGTTTTTT. It specifies CASSLSSARANTGELFF.

In its sample, this clone was seen once. The J gene is TRBJ2-1, the V gene TRBV6-1; TRBD2 matches at 8 bases. This CDR3 has 14 amino acids. The V gene's germline CDR1 is MNHNS and CDR2 SASEGT. The ends lost 7 bases at V and 9 bases at J; junction bases unmatched: 11. The CDR3 sequence is CASNRGGLDIEQFF. For the CDR3, the DNA is TGTGCCAGCAACCGCGGGGGGCTAGACATTGAGCAGTTCTTC.

The J gene is TRBJ2-6, the V gene TRBV19, with D hard to call. CDR3 length: 17 amino acids. The V end lost 0 bases, the J end lost 0 bases, and 9 bases lay between the germline ends. Per germline, CDR1 LNHDA and CDR2 SQIVND (reference sequence). The CDR3: CASSIDRLYSGANVLTF. For the CDR3, the DNA is TGTGCCAGTAGTATAGATAGGTTGTACTCTGGGGCCAACGTCCTGACTTTC.

This chain connects TRBV4-3 to TRBJ1-4, with a possible D match to TRBD1 (5 bases). V was cut by 0 bases and J by 7 bases, with 9 bases left in between. From germline, CDR1 is LGHNA and CDR2 YSLEER. CDR3 size: 14 residues. CDR3 loop: CASSQDGGIEKLFF. In DNA form, the CDR3 reads TGCGCCAGCAGCCAAGATGGGGGGATTGAAAAACTGTTTTTT.

As to this clone: Other DNA sequences in the sample encode the same CDR3. The J gene is TRBJ2-2, the V gene TRBV11-2; TRBD1 agrees at 8 bases. Germline V gene sequence: CDR1 SGHAT, CDR2 FQNNGV. The V and J ends lost 5 bases and 2 bases, in that order; junction bases with no gene match: 1. This CDR3 is built from 14 residues. The CDR3 spells CASSGQGNTGELFF. The CDR3 region has the DNA TGTGCCAGCAGCGGACAGGGTAACACCGGGGAGCTGTTTTTT.

V usage is TRBV6-6 and J usage is TRBJ2-2; D unclear. Looked up from germline, CDR1 is MNHNY and CDR2 is SVGAGI (reference sequence). CDR3 length: 14 residues. V gave up 2 bases and J gave up 1 base, with 5 bases separating them. The CDR3: CASSYQKNTGELFF. As DNA, the CDR3 is TGTGCCAGCAGTTACCAGAAGAACACCGGGGAGCTGTTTTTT.

The chain joins TRBV5-1 to TRBJ1-4; D gene unclear. Per the germline V gene, CDR1 is SGHRS and CDR2 is YFSETQ. The CDR3 contains 14 residues. Deletions cut 4 bases from V and 6 bases from J, with 13 bases between. The CDR3 coding sequence is TGCGCCAGCAGCACCGGATCAAGGGATGAAAAACTGTTTTTT. Residues: CASSTGSRDEKLFF.

This sequence joins TRBV5-1 and TRBJ2-2, with unresolved D. Trimming pared 4 bases from V and 3 bases from J, leaving 7 bases between. The length of the CDR3 is 13 residues. CDR1 is SGHRS, CDR2 YFSETQ, per germline. CDR3 in DNA: TGCGCCAGCAGCCCGGACCACACCGGGGAGCTGTTTTTT. Protein sequence: CASSPDHTGELFF.

This clone was seen just once. V is TRBV2 and J is TRBJ1-3; D is perhaps TRBD1 (5 bases). Trimming left V 4 bases short and J 0 bases short, with 16 bases between. The CDR3 is 17 amino acids. The germline CDR1 and CDR2 sequences are SNHLY and FYNNEI. DNA for the CDR3: TGTGCCAGCAGTGGAGGCCCGGGACGGAGCTCTGGAAACACCATATATTTT. Translating gives CASSGGPGRSSGNTIYF. Supplemented by reference TRBV2 and TRBJ1-3, the full variable domain reads EPEVTQTPSHQVTQMGQEVILRCVPISNHLYFYWYRQILGQKVEFLVSFYNNEISEKSEIFDDQFSVERPDGSNFTLKIRSTKLEDSAMYFCASSGGPGRSSGNTIYFGEGSWLTVV.

This clone was recorded only once. This chain links TRBV11-2 with TRBJ2-1; perhaps TRBD2 as D (6 bases). The CDR3 covers 16 residues. V lost 5 bases and J lost 2, with 16 bases in between. Germline assignment: CDR1 SGHAT and CDR2 FQNNGV. The CDR3 protein is CASSTPGLPPYNEQFF. The CDR3 region has the DNA TGTGCCAGCAGCACACCGGGACTCCCTCCCTACAATGAGCAGTTCTTC.

The count of this clone is one. This same CDR3 is encoded by further DNA sequences in the sample. The chain couples TRBV7-9 to TRBJ2-2; 8 bases line up with TRBD1. Germline V lookup: CDR1 SEHNR, CDR2 FQNEAQ (reference sequence). Trimming at V came to 3 bases and at J to 1 base, leaving 1 base not matched to a gene. This CDR3 is 15 amino acids long. CDR3 loop: CASSFGQGNTGELFF. CDR3 coding DNA: TGTGCCAGCAGCTTCGGACAGGGGAACACCGGGGAGCTGTTTTTT.

This clone was observed a single time. The chain couples TRBV7-2 to TRBJ2-7; possibly TRBD2 for D (6 bases). Trimming took 0 bases from V and 0 from J, leaving 9 bases between them. CDR1 is SGHTA, CDR2 FQGNSA, per germline. The CDR3 contains 15 residues. Here the CDR3 reads CASSLALALSYEQYF. In DNA form, the CDR3 reads TGTGCCAGCAGCTTAGCACTAGCCCTCTCCTACGAGCAGTACTTC.

The genes are TRBV7-3 and TRBJ2-3, with 9 bases identical to TRBD2. Trimming removed 6 bases from V and 3 bases from J; junction bases left unmatched: 7. The CDR3 spans 15 residues. Germline loops: CDR1 SGHTA, CDR2 FQGTGA. CDR3 region: CASSPSGKGTDTQYF. The CDR3 bases are TGTGCCAGCAGTCCTAGCGGGAAAGGAACAGATACGCAGTATTTT.

This clone has just one count. J is TRBJ2-7 and V is TRBV5-4; tentatively, D is TRBD1 (5 bases). This CDR3 contains 14 residues. Germline CDR1 SGHNT, CDR2 YYREEE (reference sequence). Trimming shortened V by 4 bases and J by 3 bases, and 14 bases separated the two germline ends. CDR3 coding DNA: TGTGCCAGCAGCCGGGCAGGGCTGTACTACGAGCAGTACTTC. Encoded protein: CASSRAGLYYEQYF.

As concerns this clone: Distinct nucleotide sequences in the sample also encode this CDR3. The chain joins TRBV29-1 to TRBJ1-2; TRBD1 aligns across 8 bases. CDR1 and CDR2 (germline): SQVTM, ANQGSEA. The CDR3 runs to 12 residues. After removal of 5 bases from V and 5 bases from J, the junction contained 4 bases not matched to a gene. The CDR3 DNA reads TGCAGCGTTCGGACAGGGTCGTATGGCTACACCTTC. Protein: CSVRTGSYGYTF.

The chain uses TRBV5-6 and TRBJ1-1; the D gene is possibly TRBD1 (5 bases). The V and J ends lost 2 bases and 5 bases respectively, with 7 bases between them. CDR3 size: 12 residues. Germline V gene lookup returns CDR1 SGHDT and CDR2 YYEEEE. The CDR3 reads CASSFWGTEAFF. CDR3 nucleotide sequence: TGTGCCAGCAGCTTTTGGGGGACTGAAGCTTTCTTT.

This rearrangement joins TRBV7-9 to TRBJ2-3; the match to TRBD2 covers 7 bases. Germline trimming cut 4 bases from V and 2 bases from J; bases unmatched to any gene: 6. Germline assignment: CDR1 SEHNR and CDR2 FQNEAQ (reference sequence). CDR3 length equals 15 residues. As DNA, the CDR3 is TGTGCCAGCAGCTCTGGACTAGTCTACACAGATACGCAGTATTTT. Its translation is CASSSGLVYTDTQYF.